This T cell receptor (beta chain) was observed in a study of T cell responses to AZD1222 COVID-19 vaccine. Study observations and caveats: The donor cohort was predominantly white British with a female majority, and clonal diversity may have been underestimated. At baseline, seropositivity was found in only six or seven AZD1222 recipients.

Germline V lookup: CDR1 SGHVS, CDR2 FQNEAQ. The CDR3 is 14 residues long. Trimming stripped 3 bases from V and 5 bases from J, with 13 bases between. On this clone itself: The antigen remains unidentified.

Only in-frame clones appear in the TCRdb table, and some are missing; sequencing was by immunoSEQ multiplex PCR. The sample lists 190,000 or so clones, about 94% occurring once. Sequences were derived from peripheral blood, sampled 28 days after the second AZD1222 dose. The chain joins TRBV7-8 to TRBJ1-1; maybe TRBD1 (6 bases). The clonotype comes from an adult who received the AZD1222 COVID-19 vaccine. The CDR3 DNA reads TGTGCCAGCAGCTTTAAAACCGGGACAACTGAAGCTTTCTTT. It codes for CASSFKTGTTEAFF.